The clone carrying this T cell receptor beta chain came up many times. The antigen remains undetermined. The data originate from a study of regulatory T cells in long-lasting Graves disease. Findings of the study overall: Between persistent patients, thousands of public clonotypes were shared, exceeding the roughly 1,000 shared between new patients. Persistent Graves' patients showed less TCR diversity than newly diagnosed patients showed. Gene preferences differed: TRBV28, TRBJ1-2, TRBJ2-5 in persistent cases.

The TCR beta library used iRepertoire HTBI primers with Arm-PCR amplification of CDR3. A single record per CDR3 protein comes from TCRdb applying MiXCR to the multiplex PCR reads. The profile shows roughly 500,000 distinct CDR3 sequences, around a fifth of them singletons. Time point indicated: persistent/refractory GD, antithyroid drugs over 5 years with positive TRAb. PBMCs were the source of the RNA used for TCR sequencing. By American Thyroid Association guidelines, Graves' disease was diagnosed in the cohort. The V end lost 7 bases, the J end lost 0 bases, and 9 bases lay between the germline ends. Looked up from germline, CDR1 is ENHRY and CDR2 is SYGVKD. CDR3 size: 13 residues.

The sequence was collected from a female donor with Graves disease. The input for sequencing was peripheral blood mononuclear cells (PBMCs), taken when the disease was refractory, from a patient treated with antithyroid drugs. The chain recombines TRBV10-3 with TRBJ1-1, with D possibly matching TRBD1 (5 bases). The CDR3 protein is CAINQGVNTEAFF. For the CDR3, the DNA is TGTGCCATCAACCAGGGAGTGAACACTGAAGCTTTCTTT.